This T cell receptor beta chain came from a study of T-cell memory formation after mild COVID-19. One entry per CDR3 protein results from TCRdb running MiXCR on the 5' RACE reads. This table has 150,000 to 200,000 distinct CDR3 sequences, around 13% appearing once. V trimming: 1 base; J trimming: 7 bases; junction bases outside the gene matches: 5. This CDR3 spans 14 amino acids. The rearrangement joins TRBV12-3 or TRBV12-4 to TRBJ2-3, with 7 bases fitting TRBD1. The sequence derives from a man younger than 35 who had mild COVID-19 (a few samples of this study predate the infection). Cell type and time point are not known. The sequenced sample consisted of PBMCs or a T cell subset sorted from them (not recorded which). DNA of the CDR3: TGTGCCAGCAGTTTAGGGACAGGTGGAAATACGCAGTATTTT. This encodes CASSLGTGGNTQYF.